The entry below gives a single T cell receptor (beta chain) sequence along with its context. This sample stems from a study of cytomegalovirus exposure and HLA in healthy donors. Researchers ran the PCR with 60 Vbeta and 13 Jbeta primers. Sequenced by immunoSEQ multiplex PCR; TCRdb stores in-frame clones only, minus some. This table has roughly 180,000 clones, around 78% appearing once. Germline V gene sequence: CDR1 SGHAT, CDR2 FQNNGV. The CDR3 is 14 residues long. V dropped 3 bases and J dropped 8; count of bases not matched to a gene: 5. What was sequenced was PBMCs. The V call is TRBV11-2, the J call TRBJ1-4; 8 nucleotides agree with TRBD1. This receptor was identified in a female donor in good health and CMV-seronegative. CDR3 nucleotide sequence: TGTGCCAGCAGCTTCCAGGGGGCGCGCGAAAAACTGTTTTTT. It encodes CASSFQGAREKLFF.